These 18 T cell receptor beta chains share one sample of origin, sequenced in a study of blood T cell repertoires in COVID-19. Method: immunoSEQ multiplex PCR; TCRdb's copy keeps in-frame clones and lacks some. The profile covers about 130,000 clones, with more than 85% appearing a single time and more than 3.5% taken by the ten largest. The sequencing input was peripheral blood. The receptor set was obtained from a man in his 60s with COVID-19, enrolled during active disease.

In regard to this clone: The sample carries other DNA sequences with the same CDR3. The CDR3 spells CASRTGAVYGYTF. The CDR3 nucleotides are TGTGCCAGCAGGACAGGGGCCGTCTATGGCTACACCTTC. The chain joins TRBV28 to TRBJ1-2, with 8 bases that match TRBD1. The germline V gene has CDR1 MDHEN and CDR2 SYDVKM. The CDR3 length is 13 residues. Unmatched junction bases numbered 4, after V lost 6 bases and J lost 4 bases.

This clone was found once. The chain joins TRBV19 to TRBJ1-3; D not resolved. The germline V gene has CDR1 LNHDA and CDR2 SQIVND (reference sequence). V was shortened by 5 bases and J by 4 bases, with 6 bases between the two germline ends. The CDR3 is made up of 12 amino acids. This CDR3 reads CASSRSGNTIYF. CDR3 coding DNA: TGTGCCAGTAGTCGTTCCGGAAACACCATATATTTT.

The chain joins TRBV25-1 to TRBJ1-5; TRBD1 might be the D (6 bases). This CDR3 contains 14 residues. V gave up 6 bases and J gave up 1 base, with 10 bases separating them. Germline V lookup: CDR1 MGHDK, CDR2 SYGVNS. DNA for the CDR3: TGTGCCAGCAGCACAGGGTACAGCAATCAGCCCCAGCATTTT. It yields the protein CASSTGYSNQPQHF.

The chain combines TRBV19 with TRBJ1-1; D not certain. The CDR3 consists of 13 residues. Germline CDR1 LNHDA, CDR2 SQIVND (reference sequence). With 6 bases removed from V and 1 base from J, the gap between germline ends came to 9 bases. DNA for the CDR3: TGTGCCAGTAGAGGACTAGGGAACACTGAAGCTTTCTTT. It is translated as CASRGLGNTEAFF.

This clone was observed a single time. This rearrangement joins TRBV14 to TRBJ2-7; 9 bases are shared with TRBD1. The CDR3 has 11 residues. Germline loops: CDR1 SGHDN, CDR2 FVKESK. V gave up 5 bases and J gave up 9 bases; unmatched junction bases: 2. The CDR3: CASSGTGRQYF. The CDR3 bases are TGTGCCAGCAGCGGGACAGGGCGGCAGTACTTC.

V and J are TRBV10-3 and TRBJ1-3, with D perhaps TRBD1 (5 bases). V was trimmed by 0 bases and J by 11 bases, leaving 23 bases between them. Germline V gene sequence: CDR1 ENHRY, CDR2 SYGVKD. This CDR3 comprises 17 residues. The CDR3 sequence: CAISESPGGTPGDSIYF. DNA for the CDR3: TGTGCCATCAGTGAGTCTCCCGGGGGGACGCCCGGAGATTCCATATATTTT.

The V gene is TRBV6-2 or TRBV6-3, the J gene TRBJ1-2, with 8 bases lining up with TRBD1. CDR3 length: 13 amino acids. Looked up from germline, CDR1 is MNHEY and CDR2 is SVGEGT. J was trimmed by 3 bases and V by 6 bases; bases with no gene match: 3. CDR3 sequence reads: CASSLGQDYGYTF. CDR3 sequence (DNA): TGTGCCAGCAGCCTGGGACAGGACTATGGCTACACCTTC.

The chain carries TRBV7-2 and TRBJ2-5, with 8 bases that match TRBD1. The CDR3 has 16 amino acids. Trimming at V came to 1 base and at J to 5 bases, leaving 9 bases not matched to a gene. CDR1 is SGHTA, CDR2 FQGNSA, per germline. CDR3 nucleotides: TGTGCCAGCAGCTTAGTTCGGGGCAGGGGGCACGAGACCCAGTACTTC. This codes for CASSLVRGRGHETQYF.

The V and J genes are TRBV25-1 and TRBJ2-1, with TRBD1 matching over 8 bases. J gave up 7 bases and V 5 bases, and 7 bases lay outside the gene matches. Germline CDR1 MGHDK, CDR2 SYGVNS. The CDR3 totals 14 residues. The CDR3 sequence is CASSTPTGDNEQFF. The CDR3 region has the DNA TGTGCCAGCAGTACCCCGACAGGGGATAATGAGCAGTTCTTC.

The chain carries TRBV14 and TRBJ1-1, with D tentatively TRBD1 (6 bases). The ends were cut back, 1 base at V and 9 bases at J, with 12 bases in the middle. The CDR3 is 13 amino acids. Germline CDR1 reads SGHDN; CDR2 reads FVKESK. CDR3 sequence (DNA): TGTGCCAGCAGCCAAGTCTTGGGGGCCCAAGCTTTCTTT. Translating gives CASSQVLGAQAFF.

The V and J genes are TRBV7-9 and TRBJ2-7; tentatively, D is TRBD1 (6 bases). Trimming removed 6 bases from V and 0 bases from J, with 15 bases in between. Germline CDR1 and CDR2: SEHNR and FQNEAQ (reference sequence). The CDR3 length is 15 residues. The CDR3 spells CASSPRDRPSYEQYF. The DNA for the CDR3 is TGTGCCAGCAGTCCGCGAGACAGGCCCTCCTACGAGCAGTACTTC.

This chain uses TRBV6-5 with TRBJ1-4; maybe TRBD1 (5 bases). This CDR3 comprises 14 residues. Between the trimmed V and J ends, which lost 6 bases and 3 bases, there was a span of 11 bases. Germline V gives CDR1 MNHEY, CDR2 SVGAGI. As DNA, the CDR3 is TGTGCCAGCAGAGCTCCGGGGGCTAATGAAAAACTGTTTTTT. Translating it yields CASRAPGANEKLFF.

This rearrangement joins TRBV19 to TRBJ1-2; no clear D gene. Germline assignment: CDR1 LNHDA and CDR2 SQIVND (reference sequence). The CDR3 is made up of 12 amino acids. V was clipped by 1 base and J by 6 bases, with 6 bases between them. The CDR3 sequence: CASSIATNGYTF. The CDR3 nucleotides read TGTGCCAGTAGTATAGCAACTAATGGCTACACCTTC.

In its sample, this clone was seen once. The chain has TRBV30 and TRBJ1-3; D is perhaps TRBD1 (6 bases). Between the trimmed V and J ends, which lost 7 bases and 1 base, there was a span of 17 bases. The CDR3 spans 15 residues. CDR1 is GTSNPN and CDR2 is SVGIG in the germline V gene (reference sequence). The CDR3 bases are TGTGCCTACGGACCAACAGGGCAATCTGGAAACACCATATATTTT. Its translation is CAYGPTGQSGNTIYF.

V usage is TRBV7-3 and J usage is TRBJ1-1, with no clear D. CDR3 length: 14 amino acids. V was shortened by 5 bases and J by 5 bases, with 15 bases between the two germline ends. CDR1 is SGHTA and CDR2 is FQGTGA in the germline V gene. The CDR3 reads CASSPSSLSTEAFF. The DNA of the CDR3 is TGTGCCAGCAGCCCTTCGTCGTTGTCGACTGAAGCTTTCTTT. The variable domain in full, completed from reference TRBV7-3 and TRBJ1-1, reads GAGVSQTPSNKVTEKGKYVELRCDPISGHTALYWYRQSLGQGPEFLIYFQGTGAADDSGLPNDRFFAVRPEGSVSTLKIQRTERGDSAVYLCASSPSSLSTEAFFGQGTRLTVV.

The chain couples TRBV7-8 to TRBJ1-1; 7 nucleotides line up with TRBD1. This CDR3 region has 13 residues. Germline V gene lookup returns CDR1 SGHVS and CDR2 FQNEAQ. V was pared by 2 bases and J by 3 bases, with 0 bases of the junction left unmatched. CDR3 DNA sequence: TGTGCCAGCAGCTTAACAGGGGACACTGAAGCTTTCTTT. Protein: CASSLTGDTEAFF.

The V and J genes are TRBV7-3 and TRBJ2-3; 8 bases are a match to TRBD2. The germline V gene has CDR1 SGHTA and CDR2 FQGTGA. The ends lost 0 bases at V and 4 bases at J; junction bases unmatched: 15. This CDR3 is built from 19 residues. The CDR3, as DNA: TGTGCCAGCAGCTTAACTATGGGTAGCGGGGCGTCAAGATCAGATACGCAGTATTTT. Its protein product is CASSLTMGSGASRSDTQYF.

V is TRBV9 and J is TRBJ1-2; a weak D match, TRBD1 (6 bases). The V end was cut by 4 bases, the J end by 2 bases, with 12 bases between. CDR1 SGDLS and CDR2 YYNGEE come from the germline V gene. The CDR3 runs 14 residues. The DNA for the CDR3 is TGTGCCAGCAGCTCAAGGGGACACAACTATGGCTACACCTTC. This codes for CASSSRGHNYGYTF.